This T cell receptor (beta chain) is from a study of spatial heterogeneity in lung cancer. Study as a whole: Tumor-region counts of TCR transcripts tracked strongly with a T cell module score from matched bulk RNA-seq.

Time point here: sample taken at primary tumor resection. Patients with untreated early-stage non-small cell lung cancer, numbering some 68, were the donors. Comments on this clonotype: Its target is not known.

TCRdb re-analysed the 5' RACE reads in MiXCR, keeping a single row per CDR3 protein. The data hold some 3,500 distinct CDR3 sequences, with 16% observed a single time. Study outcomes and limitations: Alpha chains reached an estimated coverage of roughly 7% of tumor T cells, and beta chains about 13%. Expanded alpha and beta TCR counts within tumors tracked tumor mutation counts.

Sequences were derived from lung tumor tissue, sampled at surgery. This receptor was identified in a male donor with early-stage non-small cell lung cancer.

CDR3 protein: CASSSGSKPQHF. CDR3 nucleotide sequence: TGTGCCAGCAGCTCGGGTTCTAAGCCCCAGCATTTT. The gene calls are TRBV11-2 and TRBJ1-5; D is unclear. This CDR3 contains 12 residues. The germline gives CDR1 SGHAT, CDR2 FQNNGV. V lost 4 bases and J lost 8, with 9 bases in between.